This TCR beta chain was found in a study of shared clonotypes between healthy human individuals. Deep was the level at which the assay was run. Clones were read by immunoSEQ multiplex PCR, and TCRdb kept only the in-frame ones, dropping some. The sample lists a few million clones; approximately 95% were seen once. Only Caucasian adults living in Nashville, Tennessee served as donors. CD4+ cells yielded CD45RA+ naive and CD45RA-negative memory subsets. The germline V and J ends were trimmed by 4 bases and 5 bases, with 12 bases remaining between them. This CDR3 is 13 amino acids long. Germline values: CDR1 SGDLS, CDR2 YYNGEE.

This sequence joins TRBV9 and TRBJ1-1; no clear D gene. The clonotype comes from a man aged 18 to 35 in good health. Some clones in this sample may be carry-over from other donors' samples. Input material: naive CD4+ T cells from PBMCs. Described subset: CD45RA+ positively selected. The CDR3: CASSLPPSTEAFF. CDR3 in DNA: TGTGCCAGCAGCCTCCCCCCGTCAACTGAAGCTTTCTTT.